This T cell receptor (beta chain) was sequenced for a study of CXCR3-negative and CXCR3-positive naive CD8 T cells (dated by TCRdb to the late 2010s). Study-level background: Some 150 million TRB reads were obtained in total, roughly 1.5 +/- 0.3 million reads per library. Diversity and physicochemical repertoire analyses were performed on around ten donors pooled from two independent experiments. TRBV-TRBJ cluster analysis included naive subsets from roughly 5 donors and memory cells from 3 donors.

The germline V gene (reference sequence) gives CDR1 as SEHNR and CDR2 as FQNEAQ. Including the terminal cysteine and phenylalanine, the CDR3 comprises 18 residues. The DNA is unrecorded. Regarding this clonotype: The target of this receptor is not known.

For each CD8+ T cell subset, flow sorting was done in triplicate, and under 350,000 cells per subset went directly into RLT lysis buffer. To exclude memory contaminants, naive CD8+ T cells were stringently defined as CD45RO-CCR7+CD27+CD95-. Peripheral blood mononuclear cells were isolated from buffy coats by standard density gradient centrifugation. Naive CXCR3-negative and CXCR3-positive CD8+ T cells were flow-sorted using a FACSAria III. Total RNA was extracted from sorted cells with an RNeasy Mini Kit. General conclusions and limits of the study: Because CXCR3 expression was partially decreased after cryopreservation, freshly isolated PBMCs were used for most assays. TRB CDR3s from CXCR3-positive naive cells showed higher hydrophobicity (lower Kidera factor 4), lower energy, and higher strength and volume indices than CXCR3-negative naive cells. Surface CD5, linked to self-reactivity in mice, was comparable between naive subsets; TCR interaction strength was therefore also inferred from TRB CDR3 physicochemical properties. TRBV-TRBJ usage was similar between naive CXCR3-negative and CXCR3-positive cells from the same donor, while memory cells showed distinct patterns. Repertoire diversity was comparably high in both naive subsets but much lower in memory CD8+ T cells.

Sequenced using a NextSeq 550. The Human TCR Profiling Kit (MiLaboratory) was used to prepare UMI-labeled 5' RACE TRB cDNA libraries. cDNA synthesis used the entire amount of extracted RNA, and PCR amplification then used the entire amount of cDNA produced. Libraries were prepared in parallel with an identical number of PCR cycles. Turning to the authors' computational methods: About 53,000 +/- 9,400 unique UMI-labeled TRB cDNA molecules per library were extracted with MIGEC and MiXCR, with at least two reads per UMI required. An average of approximately 40,000 +/- 10,000 functional in-frame TRB CDR3 nucleotide clonotypes without stop codons was found per library. Diversity metrics, including normalized Shannon-Wiener and Chao1, were computed in VDJtools after downsampling to 5000 UMI-labeled TRB molecules per sample. For the central five CDR3 residues, VDJtools calculated physicochemical properties weighted by clonotype size, namely interaction energy, strength, volume and Kidera factor 4. The reads went through TCRdb reprocessing, and each CDR3 protein sequence gets one entry with no DNA. TCRdb's processing, not the authors' own work, is the source of the V and J calls. Per the sample table, the count is around 92,000 distinct CDR3 sequences. The ten biggest clones cover approximately 1.5% of the sample.

This receptor chain uses TRBV7-9 and TRBJ2-1; TCRdb picks TRBD2, but there is no DNA to check that call. The sequence derives from a human donor in good health. Some clones in this sample may be carry-over from other donors' samples. Material for sequencing was naive CXCR3- CD8+ T cells from blood. The cell subset or site label corresponds to: CD45RO-CCR7+CD27+CD95- naive CD8+ T cells lacking CXCR3 (TNR3-). The CDR3 sequence is CASSHPVLAGVGRNEQFF.